This TCR beta chain derives from a study of cytomegalovirus exposure and HLA in healthy donors. Study-wide results and limits: For most TCR beta V segments, an earlier analysis put the productive rate at about 87% or about 30% of the time. Most CMV-associated TCR beta chains were later found to appear HLA-restricted. Most TCR sequences proved rare, with some public TCRs found in many donors. Sequencing likely caused a cluster of highly shared sequence variants.

With 60 Vbeta and 13 Jbeta primers, the PCR was carried out. Sequencing was performed with immunoSEQ multiplex PCR; in TCRdb, only in-frame clones are kept and a portion is missing. In the table there are around 150,000 clones, 80% of which are singletons. The CDR3 extends over 15 amino acids. Germline loops: CDR1 SGHTA, CDR2 FQGNSA. V lost 5 bases, J lost 4 bases, and 14 bases lay in between. Worth noting for this clone: As yet, its antigen is unknown.

The sequencing input was PBMCs. The rearrangement links TRBV7-2 to TRBJ1-4; the D gene is possibly TRBD1 (6 bases). The sequence was collected from a man in his forties or fifties in good health and CMV-seronegative. In DNA form, the CDR3 reads TGTGCCAGCAGCAATTGGGAGGGGGATAATGAAAAACTGTTTTTT. Translating gives CASSNWEGDNEKLFF.